This T cell receptor (beta chain) was sequenced during a study of human T cells and chemical hapten exposure (TCRdb year 2021). Concerning the study at large: For sensitization, 2% DPC in acetone was applied to a 2 cm by 2 cm area of upper inner arm skin. Libraries were pooled for sequencing, and variation in per-sample TCR yields was attributed mainly to small differences in library volumes within the pool. Around 29 alopecia patients provided blood for TCR sequencing at one to four time points (pre-sensitization, 2, 6 and 24 weeks). Blood was sampled from patients pre-sensitization (week 0) and at 2, 6 and about 24 weeks after DPC sensitization. The study tracked peripheral blood TCR repertoire changes in vivo during primary and secondary sensitization to the hapten diphenylcyclopropenone (DPC) in alopecia patients. Patch testing was performed on the upper back with Finn chambers containing 0.01% DPC, and the patch tests were scored after 6 days according to International Contact Dermatitis Research Group standards. Throughout the approximately 26-week study period, patients were also given weekly therapeutic DPC doses on the scalp. Alopecia areata with under or over 50% scalp involvement, alopecia totalis and alopecia universalis were represented in the patient cohort, which was mostly female.

Findings and caveats that apply to the study as a whole: No change with DPC sensitization was found in the number of TCRs above 1 in 1000 frequency, and no evidence of global repertoire structure alterations was found. Alopecia, a presumed autoimmune disease, was present in all patients, so the immune response of the patients might differ from that of healthy individuals. Significantly more large CDR3 similarity clusters were formed by expanded TCRs than by pre-sensitization or healthy control sets, consistent with antigen-driven responses. Patch test score correlated positively with the number of PT1 expanded TCRs, reaching significance at thresholds 8, 16 and 32 but not at 4. Repeated subsampling changed both the strength of the expansion versus patch-test correlation and the threshold at which that correlation became significant.

V and J are truncated by 2 bases and 0 bases respectively, leaving an intervening sequence of 11 bases. The germline V gene encodes CDR1 WSHSY and CDR2 SAAADI. Counted from cysteine to phenylalanine, this CDR3 has 16 amino acids. Just CDR3 DNA is preserved here, 48 bases in frame from base 1. According to the study, the label for this sample's time point signals: pre-sensitization, week 0. Read against the paper, the sample's treatment or condition label means: therapeutic diphenylcyclopropenone sensitization with weekly scalp DPC. At each patch-test visit, blood was drawn before the patch test was applied. Patients were eligible if aged 18 to 70, diagnosed with alopecia and judged suitable for DPC therapy, and pregnant patients were excluded. Total RNA was isolated from unfractionated whole blood collected in Tempus Blood RNA tubes. The library was obtained by RACE. TCRdb records NextSeq 500 as the sequencer. During library preparation, unique molecular identifiers were attached to individual cDNA molecules so that TCRs could be counted in a quantitative, reproducible way. Both TCR alpha and TCR beta chains were sequenced from each blood RNA sample. In the paper's pipeline: Samples had a median of about 96,000 TCRs, with a range from about 23,224 to 750,000. The Decombinator software suite was used to annotate the V, J and CDR3 of the TCR reads. Every sample was subsampled to the same number of TCRs (28,000) for the PS versus PT1 abundance plots. TCRs were defined as expanded if absent before sensitization and observed at least eight times at the 2-week time point. TCRdb passed the public sequencing reads through fastp at Q25 and MiXCR, retaining productive beta sequences. Rows with a matching CDR3 protein are joined into one entry that keeps the most common DNA and genes. For this entry, the V and J calls and clone size follow TCRdb and not the study's own pipeline. The sample includes about 40,000 distinct CDR3 sequences, with approximately 10% observed a single time. The ten biggest clones cover approximately 6.3% of the sample.

To note about this clonotype: Its antigen remains undetermined. No qualities accompany the bases; no much larger clone lies one base away.

The sample in question was whole blood, obtained in connection with sensitization to the hapten diphenylcyclopropenone (DPC). Recombination connected TRBV10-2 to TRBJ2-1, with no confidently assigned D gene. The TCR was taken from a young man with alopecia areata. Some clones in this sample may be carry-over from other donors' samples. CDR3 sequence: CASSEPTDSSYNEQFF. The DNA sequence is as follows: TGCGCCAGCAGTGAGCCGACTGATTCCTCCTACAATGAGCAGTTCTTC.